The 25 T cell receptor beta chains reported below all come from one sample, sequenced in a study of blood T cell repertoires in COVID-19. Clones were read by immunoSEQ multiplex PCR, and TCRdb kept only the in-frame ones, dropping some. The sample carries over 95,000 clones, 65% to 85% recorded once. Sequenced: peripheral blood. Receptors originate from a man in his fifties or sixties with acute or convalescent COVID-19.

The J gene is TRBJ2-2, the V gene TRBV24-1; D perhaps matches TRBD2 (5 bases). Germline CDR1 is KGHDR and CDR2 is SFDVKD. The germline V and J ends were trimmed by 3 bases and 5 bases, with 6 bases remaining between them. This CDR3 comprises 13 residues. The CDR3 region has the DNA TGTGCCACCAGTGATAGGAGGACCGGGGAGCTGTTTTTT. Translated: CATSDRRTGELFF.

The DNA of the CDR3 is TGTGCCAGCAGTGAGGGACAGGTCAATCAGCCCCAGCATTTT. Translating it yields CASSEGQVNQPQHF. The V gene is TRBV6-1, the J gene TRBJ1-5, with 8 bases aligning to TRBD1. CDR1 is MNHNS, CDR2 SASEGT, per germline. This CDR3 has 14 residues. V lost 3 bases and J lost 3; bases outside the gene matches: 1.

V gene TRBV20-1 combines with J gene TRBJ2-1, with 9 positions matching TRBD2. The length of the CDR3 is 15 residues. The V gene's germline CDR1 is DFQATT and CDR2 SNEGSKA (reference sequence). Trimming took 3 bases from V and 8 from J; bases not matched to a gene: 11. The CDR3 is CSASSGGRGGYEQFF. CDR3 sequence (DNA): TGCAGTGCTAGTAGCGGGGGACGGGGCGGTTATGAGCAGTTCTTC.

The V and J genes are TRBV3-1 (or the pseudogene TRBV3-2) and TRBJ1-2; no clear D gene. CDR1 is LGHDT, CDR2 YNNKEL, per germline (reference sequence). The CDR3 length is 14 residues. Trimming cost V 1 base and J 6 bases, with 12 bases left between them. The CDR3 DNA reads TGTGCCAGCAGCCAAGTTCCGGGCGGGGATGGCTACACCTTC. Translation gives CASSQVPGGDGYTF.

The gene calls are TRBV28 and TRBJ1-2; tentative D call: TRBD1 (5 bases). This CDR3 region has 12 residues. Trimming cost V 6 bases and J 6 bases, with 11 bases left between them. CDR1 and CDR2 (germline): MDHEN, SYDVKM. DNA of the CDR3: TGTGCCAGCAGCCGGACATTAGATGGCTACACCTTC. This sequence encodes CASSRTLDGYTF.

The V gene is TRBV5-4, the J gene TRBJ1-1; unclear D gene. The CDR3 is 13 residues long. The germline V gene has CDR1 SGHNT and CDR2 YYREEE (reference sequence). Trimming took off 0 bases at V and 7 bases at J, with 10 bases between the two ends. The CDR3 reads CASSLGMTGEAFF. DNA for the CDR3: TGTGCCAGCAGCTTGGGGATGACGGGTGAAGCTTTCTTT.

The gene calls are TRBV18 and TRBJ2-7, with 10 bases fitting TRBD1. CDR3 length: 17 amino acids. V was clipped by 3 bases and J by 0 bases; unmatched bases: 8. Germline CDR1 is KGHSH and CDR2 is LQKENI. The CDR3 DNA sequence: TGTGCCAGCTCACCCCCCTTCGGGACAGGGGACTCCTACGAGCAGTACTTC. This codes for CASSPPFGTGDSYEQYF.

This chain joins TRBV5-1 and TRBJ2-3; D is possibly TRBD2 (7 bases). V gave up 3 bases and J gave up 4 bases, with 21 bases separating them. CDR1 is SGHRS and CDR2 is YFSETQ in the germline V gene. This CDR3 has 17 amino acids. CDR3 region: CASSSSQGGGAADTQYF. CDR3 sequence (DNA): TGCGCCAGCAGCTCCTCTCAGGGAGGGGGAGCAGCAGATACGCAGTATTTT.

CDR3 in amino acids: CASSQQGPYGYTF. The CDR3 DNA is TGTGCCAGCAGCCAACAGGGGCCCTATGGCTACACCTTC. The chain joins TRBV6-5 to TRBJ1-2, with 7 bases matching TRBD1. The CDR3 is 13 residues long. V dropped 6 bases and J dropped 4; count of bases not matched to a gene: 5. The germline CDR1 and CDR2 sequences are MNHEY and SVGAGI.

CDR3 DNA sequence: TGTGCCACCAGCAGAGGGGTCGGAGACAGAGCTTTCTTT. Its protein is CATSRGVGDRAFF. The chain has TRBV15 and TRBJ1-1; TRBD1 might be the D (5 bases). V lost 1 base, J lost 10 bases, and 13 bases lay in between. The CDR3 runs to 13 residues. Germline values: CDR1 LNHNV, CDR2 YYDKDF (reference sequence).

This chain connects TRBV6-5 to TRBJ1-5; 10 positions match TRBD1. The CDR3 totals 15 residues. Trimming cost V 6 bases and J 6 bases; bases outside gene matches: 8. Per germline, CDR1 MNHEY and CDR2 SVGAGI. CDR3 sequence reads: CASRQGTGVGQPQHF. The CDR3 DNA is TGTGCCAGCAGACAAGGGACAGGGGTAGGTCAGCCCCAGCATTTT.

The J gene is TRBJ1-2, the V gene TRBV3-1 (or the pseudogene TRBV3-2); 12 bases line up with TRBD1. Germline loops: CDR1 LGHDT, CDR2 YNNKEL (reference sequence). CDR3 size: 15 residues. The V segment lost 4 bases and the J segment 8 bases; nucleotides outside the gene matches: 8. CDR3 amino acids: CASSPGTGGGWGYTF. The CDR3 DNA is TGTGCCAGCAGCCCCGGGACAGGGGGCGGTTGGGGCTACACCTTC.

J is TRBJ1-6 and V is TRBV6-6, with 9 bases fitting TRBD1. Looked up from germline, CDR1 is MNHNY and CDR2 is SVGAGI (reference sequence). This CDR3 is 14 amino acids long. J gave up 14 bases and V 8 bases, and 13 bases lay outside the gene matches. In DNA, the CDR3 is TGTGCCAGCTTATCGAGGACAGGGGAATTCTCCCTCCACTTT. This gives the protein CASLSRTGEFSLHF.

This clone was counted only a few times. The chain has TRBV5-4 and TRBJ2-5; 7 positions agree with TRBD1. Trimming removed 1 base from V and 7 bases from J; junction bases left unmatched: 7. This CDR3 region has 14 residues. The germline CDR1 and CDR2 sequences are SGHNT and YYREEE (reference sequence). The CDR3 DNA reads TGTGCCAGCAGCTTGTATGAGGGGGCCTCGACCCAGTACTTC. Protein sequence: CASSLYEGASTQYF.

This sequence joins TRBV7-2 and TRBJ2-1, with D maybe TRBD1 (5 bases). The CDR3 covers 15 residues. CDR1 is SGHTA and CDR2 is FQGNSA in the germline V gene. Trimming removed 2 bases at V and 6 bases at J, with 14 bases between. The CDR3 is CASSLFQGSGNEQFF. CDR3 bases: TGTGCCAGCAGCTTATTTCAGGGATCGGGCAATGAGCAGTTCTTC.

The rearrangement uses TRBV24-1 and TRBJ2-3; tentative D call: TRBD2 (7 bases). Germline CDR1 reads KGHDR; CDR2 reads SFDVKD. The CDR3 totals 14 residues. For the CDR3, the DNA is TGTGCTTCCGGGGCGGGGGCTAGCACAGATACGCAGTATTTT. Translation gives CASGAGASTDTQYF.

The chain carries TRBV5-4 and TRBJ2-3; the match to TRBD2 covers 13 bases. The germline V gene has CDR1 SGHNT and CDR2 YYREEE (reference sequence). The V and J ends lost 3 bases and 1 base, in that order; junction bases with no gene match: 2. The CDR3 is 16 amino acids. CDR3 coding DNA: TGTGCCAGCAGCTATGGACTAGCGGGGGGCACAGATACGCAGTATTTT. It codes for CASSYGLAGGTDTQYF.

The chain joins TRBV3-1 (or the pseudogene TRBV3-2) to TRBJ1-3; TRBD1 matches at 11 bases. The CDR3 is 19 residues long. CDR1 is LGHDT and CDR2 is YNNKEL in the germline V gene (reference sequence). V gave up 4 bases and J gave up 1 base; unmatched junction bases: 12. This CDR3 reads CASSPGQGVTLRSGNTIYF. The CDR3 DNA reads TGTGCCAGCAGCCCGGGACAGGGGGTAACCCTACGATCTGGAAACACCATATATTTT.

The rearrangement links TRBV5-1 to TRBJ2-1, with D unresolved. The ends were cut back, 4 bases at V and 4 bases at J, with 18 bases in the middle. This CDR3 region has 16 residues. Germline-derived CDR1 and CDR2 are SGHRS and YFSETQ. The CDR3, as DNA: TGCGCCAGCAGCGATAGAGAGCGTTGGATATACAATGAGCAGTTCTTC. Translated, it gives CASSDRERWIYNEQFF.

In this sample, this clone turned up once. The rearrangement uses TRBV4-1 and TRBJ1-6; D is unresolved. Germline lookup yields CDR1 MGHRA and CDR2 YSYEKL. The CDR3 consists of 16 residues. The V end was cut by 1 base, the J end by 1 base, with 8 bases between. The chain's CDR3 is CASSQGRVSYNSPLHF. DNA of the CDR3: TGCGCCAGCAGCCAAGGGAGGGTTTCCTATAATTCACCCCTCCACTTT.

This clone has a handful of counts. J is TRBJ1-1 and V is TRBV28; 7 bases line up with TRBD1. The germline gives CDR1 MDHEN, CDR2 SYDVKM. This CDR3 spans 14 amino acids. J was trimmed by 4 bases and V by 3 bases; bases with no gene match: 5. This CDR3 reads CASSLSQGITEAFF. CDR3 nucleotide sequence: TGTGCCAGCAGTTTGTCACAGGGGATCACTGAAGCTTTCTTT.

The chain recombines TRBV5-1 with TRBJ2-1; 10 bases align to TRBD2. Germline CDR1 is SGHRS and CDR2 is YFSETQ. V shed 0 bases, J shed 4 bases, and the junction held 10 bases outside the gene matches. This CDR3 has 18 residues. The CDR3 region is CASSLVPIAGGSYNEQFF. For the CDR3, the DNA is TGCGCCAGCAGCTTGGTACCAATAGCGGGGGGAAGTTACAATGAGCAGTTCTTC.

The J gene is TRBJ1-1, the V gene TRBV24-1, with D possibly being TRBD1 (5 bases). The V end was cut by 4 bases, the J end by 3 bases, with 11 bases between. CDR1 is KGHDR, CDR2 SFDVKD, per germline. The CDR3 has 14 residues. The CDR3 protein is CATSDPWGYTEAFF. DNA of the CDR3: TGTGCCACCAGTGACCCTTGGGGCTACACTGAAGCTTTCTTT.

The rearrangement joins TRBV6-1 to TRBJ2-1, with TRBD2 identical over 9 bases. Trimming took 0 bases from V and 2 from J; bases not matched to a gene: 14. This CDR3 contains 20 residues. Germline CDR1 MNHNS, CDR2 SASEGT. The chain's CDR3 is CASSEAFPPFSGGTYNEQFF. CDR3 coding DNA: TGTGCCAGCAGTGAAGCGTTCCCTCCCTTTAGCGGGGGCACCTACAATGAGCAGTTCTTC.

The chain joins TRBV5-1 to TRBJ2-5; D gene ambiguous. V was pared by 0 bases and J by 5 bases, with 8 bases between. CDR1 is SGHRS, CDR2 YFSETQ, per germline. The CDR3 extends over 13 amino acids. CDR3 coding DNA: TGCGCCAGCAGCTTGGCCAGGTCCGAGACCCAGTACTTC. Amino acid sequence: CASSLARSETQYF.